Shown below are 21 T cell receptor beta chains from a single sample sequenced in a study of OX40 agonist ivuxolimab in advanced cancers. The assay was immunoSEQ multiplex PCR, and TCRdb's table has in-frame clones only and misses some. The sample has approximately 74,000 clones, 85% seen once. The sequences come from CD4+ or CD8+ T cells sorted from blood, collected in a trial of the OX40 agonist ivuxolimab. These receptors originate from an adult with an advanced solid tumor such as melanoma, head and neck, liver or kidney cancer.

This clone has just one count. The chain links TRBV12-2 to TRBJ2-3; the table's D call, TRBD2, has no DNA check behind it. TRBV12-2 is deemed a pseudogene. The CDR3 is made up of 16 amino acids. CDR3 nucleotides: TGTGCAAGTCGCTCTCTGACTAGCGGGAGAGTTTTGCCGCGGTATTTT. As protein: CASRSLTSGRVLPRYF.

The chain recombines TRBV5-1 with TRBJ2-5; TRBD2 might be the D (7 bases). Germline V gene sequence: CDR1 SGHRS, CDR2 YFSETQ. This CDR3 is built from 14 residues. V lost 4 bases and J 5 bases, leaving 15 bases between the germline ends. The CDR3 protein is CASSPGGGEETQYF. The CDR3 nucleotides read TGCGCCAGCAGCCCCGGCGGGGGCGAGGAGACCCAGTACTTC.

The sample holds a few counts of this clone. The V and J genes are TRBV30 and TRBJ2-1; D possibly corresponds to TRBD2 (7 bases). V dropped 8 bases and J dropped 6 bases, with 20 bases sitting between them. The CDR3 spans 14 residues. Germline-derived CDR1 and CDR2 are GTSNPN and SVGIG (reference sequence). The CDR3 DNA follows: TGTGCCGGGGGGGGGACACCCCTCGGCAATGAGCAGTTCTTC. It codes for CAGGGTPLGNEQFF.

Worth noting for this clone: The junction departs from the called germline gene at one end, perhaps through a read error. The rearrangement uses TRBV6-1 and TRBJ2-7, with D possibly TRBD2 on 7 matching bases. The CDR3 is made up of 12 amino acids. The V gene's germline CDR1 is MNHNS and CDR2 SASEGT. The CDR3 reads CASSEEVDSGIF. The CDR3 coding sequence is TGTGCCAGCAGTGAAGAGGTGGACAGCGGGATCTTC.

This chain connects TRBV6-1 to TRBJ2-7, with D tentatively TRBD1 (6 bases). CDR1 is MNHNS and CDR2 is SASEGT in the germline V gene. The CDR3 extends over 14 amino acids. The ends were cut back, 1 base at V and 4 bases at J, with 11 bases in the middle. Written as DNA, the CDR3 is TGTGCCAGCAGTGAAGTTCACAGGGCTTACGAGCAGTACTTC. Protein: CASSEVHRAYEQYF.

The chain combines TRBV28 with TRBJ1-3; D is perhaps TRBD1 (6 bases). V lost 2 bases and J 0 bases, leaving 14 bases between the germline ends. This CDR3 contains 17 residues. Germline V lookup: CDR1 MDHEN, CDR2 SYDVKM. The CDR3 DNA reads TGTGCCAGCAGTTTAGGCGTACAGGGTAGCTCTGGAAACACCATATATTTT. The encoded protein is CASSLGVQGSSGNTIYF.

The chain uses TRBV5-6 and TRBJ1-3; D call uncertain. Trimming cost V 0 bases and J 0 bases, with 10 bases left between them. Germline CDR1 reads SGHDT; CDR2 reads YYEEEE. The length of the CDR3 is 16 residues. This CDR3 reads CASSLVTATSGNTIYF. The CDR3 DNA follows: TGTGCCAGCAGCTTGGTTACGGCAACCTCTGGAAACACCATATATTTT.

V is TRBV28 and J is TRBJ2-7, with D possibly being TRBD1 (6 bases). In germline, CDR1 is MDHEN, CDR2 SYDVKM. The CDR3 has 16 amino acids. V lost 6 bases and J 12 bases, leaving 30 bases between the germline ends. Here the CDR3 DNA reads TGTGCCAGCAGCAACCTCGGACAGCCTAACTCCCTCTCGCGGTACTTC. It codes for CASSNLGQPNSLSRYF.

The CDR3 loop is CASSLGGANTGELFF. Written as DNA, the CDR3 is TGTGCCAGCAGTTTAGGCGGGGCCAACACCGGGGAGCTGTTTTTT. This chain joins TRBV27 and TRBJ2-2, with a possible D match to TRBD2 (6 bases). The CDR3 length is 15 residues. The V gene's germline CDR1 is MNHEY and CDR2 SMNVEV (reference sequence). Trimming pared 2 bases from V and 2 bases from J, leaving 9 bases between.

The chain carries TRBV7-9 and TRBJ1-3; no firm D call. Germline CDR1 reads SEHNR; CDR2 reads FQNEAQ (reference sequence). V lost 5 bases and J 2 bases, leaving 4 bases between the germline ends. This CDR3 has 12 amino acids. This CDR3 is CASSVTGNTIYF. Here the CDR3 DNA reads TGTGCCAGCAGCGTGACTGGAAACACCATATATTTT.

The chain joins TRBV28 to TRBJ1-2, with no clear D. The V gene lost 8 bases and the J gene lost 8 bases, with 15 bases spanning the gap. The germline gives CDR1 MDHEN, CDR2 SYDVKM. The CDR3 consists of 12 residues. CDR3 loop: CASRPPGSGYTF. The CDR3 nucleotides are TGTGCCAGCCGGCCCCCGGGGAGCGGCTACACCTTC.

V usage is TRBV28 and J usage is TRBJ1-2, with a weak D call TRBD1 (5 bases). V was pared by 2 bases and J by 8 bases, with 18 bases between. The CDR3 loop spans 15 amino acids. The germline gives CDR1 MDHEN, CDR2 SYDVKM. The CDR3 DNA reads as TGTGCCAGCAGTTTACCCTCGACACAGGATGGGGGCTACACCTTC. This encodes CASSLPSTQDGGYTF.

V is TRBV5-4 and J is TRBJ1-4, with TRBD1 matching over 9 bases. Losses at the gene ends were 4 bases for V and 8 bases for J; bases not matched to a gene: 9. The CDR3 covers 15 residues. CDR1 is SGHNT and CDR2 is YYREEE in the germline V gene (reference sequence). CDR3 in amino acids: CASSTRTGAGEKLFF. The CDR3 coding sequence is TGTGCCAGCAGCACCCGGACAGGGGCTGGAGAAAAACTGTTTTTT.

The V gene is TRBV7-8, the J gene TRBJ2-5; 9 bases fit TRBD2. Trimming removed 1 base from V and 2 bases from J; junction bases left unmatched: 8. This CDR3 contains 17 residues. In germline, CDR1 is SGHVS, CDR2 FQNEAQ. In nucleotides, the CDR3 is TGTGCCAGCAGCTTAGATCAGCGGGAGGCCGGTCAAGAGACCCAGTACTTC. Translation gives CASSLDQREAGQETQYF.

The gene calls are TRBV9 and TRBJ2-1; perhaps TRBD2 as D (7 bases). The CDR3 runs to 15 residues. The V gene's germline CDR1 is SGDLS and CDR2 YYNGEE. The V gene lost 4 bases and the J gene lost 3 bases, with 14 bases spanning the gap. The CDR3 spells CASSPGAGVYNEQFF. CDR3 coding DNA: TGTGCCAGCAGCCCAGGGGCGGGAGTCTACAATGAGCAGTTCTTC.

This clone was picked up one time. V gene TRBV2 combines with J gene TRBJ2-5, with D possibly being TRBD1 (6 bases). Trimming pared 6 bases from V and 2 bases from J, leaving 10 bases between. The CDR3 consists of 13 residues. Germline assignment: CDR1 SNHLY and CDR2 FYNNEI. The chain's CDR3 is CASRVRGQETQYF. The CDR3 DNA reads TGTGCCAGCAGAGTTAGGGGGCAAGAGACCCAGTACTTC.

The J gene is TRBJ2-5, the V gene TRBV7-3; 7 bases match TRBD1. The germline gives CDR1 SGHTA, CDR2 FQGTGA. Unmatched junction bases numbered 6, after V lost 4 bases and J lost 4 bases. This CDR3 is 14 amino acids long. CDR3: CASSSDRVGETQYF. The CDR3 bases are TGTGCCAGCAGCTCCGACAGGGTCGGAGAGACCCAGTACTTC.

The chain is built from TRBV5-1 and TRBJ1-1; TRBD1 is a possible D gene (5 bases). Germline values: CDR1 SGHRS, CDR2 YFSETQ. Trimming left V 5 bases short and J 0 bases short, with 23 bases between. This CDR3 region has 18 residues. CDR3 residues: CASRYGTLGLGVNTEAFF. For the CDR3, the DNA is TGCGCCAGCAGATACGGGACCCTTGGCTTGGGTGTGAACACTGAAGCTTTCTTT.

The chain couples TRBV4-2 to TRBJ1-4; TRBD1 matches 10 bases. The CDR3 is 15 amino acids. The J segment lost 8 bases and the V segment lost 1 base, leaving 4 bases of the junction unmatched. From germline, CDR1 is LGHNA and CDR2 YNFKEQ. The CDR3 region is CASSQGTGGLEKLFF. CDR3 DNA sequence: TGTGCCAGCAGCCAAGGGACAGGGGGGCTCGAAAAACTGTTTTTT.

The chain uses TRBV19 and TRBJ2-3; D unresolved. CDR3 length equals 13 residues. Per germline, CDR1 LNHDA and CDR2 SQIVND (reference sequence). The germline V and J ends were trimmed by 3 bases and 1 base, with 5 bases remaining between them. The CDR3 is CASSMQGTDTQYF. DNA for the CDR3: TGTGCCAGTAGTATGCAGGGCACAGATACGCAGTATTTT.

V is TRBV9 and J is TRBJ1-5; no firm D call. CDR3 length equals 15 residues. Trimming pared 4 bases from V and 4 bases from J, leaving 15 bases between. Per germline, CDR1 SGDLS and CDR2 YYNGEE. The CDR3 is CASSQVGFRNQPQHF. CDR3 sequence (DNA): TGTGCCAGCAGCCAGGTCGGATTTCGTAATCAGCCCCAGCATTTT. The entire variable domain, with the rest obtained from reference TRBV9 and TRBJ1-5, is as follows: DSGVTQTPKHLITATGQRVTLRCSPRSGDLSVYWYQQSLDQGLQFLIQYYNGEERAKGNILERFSAQQFPDLHSELNLSSLELGDSALYFCASSQVGFRNQPQHFGDGTRLSIL.